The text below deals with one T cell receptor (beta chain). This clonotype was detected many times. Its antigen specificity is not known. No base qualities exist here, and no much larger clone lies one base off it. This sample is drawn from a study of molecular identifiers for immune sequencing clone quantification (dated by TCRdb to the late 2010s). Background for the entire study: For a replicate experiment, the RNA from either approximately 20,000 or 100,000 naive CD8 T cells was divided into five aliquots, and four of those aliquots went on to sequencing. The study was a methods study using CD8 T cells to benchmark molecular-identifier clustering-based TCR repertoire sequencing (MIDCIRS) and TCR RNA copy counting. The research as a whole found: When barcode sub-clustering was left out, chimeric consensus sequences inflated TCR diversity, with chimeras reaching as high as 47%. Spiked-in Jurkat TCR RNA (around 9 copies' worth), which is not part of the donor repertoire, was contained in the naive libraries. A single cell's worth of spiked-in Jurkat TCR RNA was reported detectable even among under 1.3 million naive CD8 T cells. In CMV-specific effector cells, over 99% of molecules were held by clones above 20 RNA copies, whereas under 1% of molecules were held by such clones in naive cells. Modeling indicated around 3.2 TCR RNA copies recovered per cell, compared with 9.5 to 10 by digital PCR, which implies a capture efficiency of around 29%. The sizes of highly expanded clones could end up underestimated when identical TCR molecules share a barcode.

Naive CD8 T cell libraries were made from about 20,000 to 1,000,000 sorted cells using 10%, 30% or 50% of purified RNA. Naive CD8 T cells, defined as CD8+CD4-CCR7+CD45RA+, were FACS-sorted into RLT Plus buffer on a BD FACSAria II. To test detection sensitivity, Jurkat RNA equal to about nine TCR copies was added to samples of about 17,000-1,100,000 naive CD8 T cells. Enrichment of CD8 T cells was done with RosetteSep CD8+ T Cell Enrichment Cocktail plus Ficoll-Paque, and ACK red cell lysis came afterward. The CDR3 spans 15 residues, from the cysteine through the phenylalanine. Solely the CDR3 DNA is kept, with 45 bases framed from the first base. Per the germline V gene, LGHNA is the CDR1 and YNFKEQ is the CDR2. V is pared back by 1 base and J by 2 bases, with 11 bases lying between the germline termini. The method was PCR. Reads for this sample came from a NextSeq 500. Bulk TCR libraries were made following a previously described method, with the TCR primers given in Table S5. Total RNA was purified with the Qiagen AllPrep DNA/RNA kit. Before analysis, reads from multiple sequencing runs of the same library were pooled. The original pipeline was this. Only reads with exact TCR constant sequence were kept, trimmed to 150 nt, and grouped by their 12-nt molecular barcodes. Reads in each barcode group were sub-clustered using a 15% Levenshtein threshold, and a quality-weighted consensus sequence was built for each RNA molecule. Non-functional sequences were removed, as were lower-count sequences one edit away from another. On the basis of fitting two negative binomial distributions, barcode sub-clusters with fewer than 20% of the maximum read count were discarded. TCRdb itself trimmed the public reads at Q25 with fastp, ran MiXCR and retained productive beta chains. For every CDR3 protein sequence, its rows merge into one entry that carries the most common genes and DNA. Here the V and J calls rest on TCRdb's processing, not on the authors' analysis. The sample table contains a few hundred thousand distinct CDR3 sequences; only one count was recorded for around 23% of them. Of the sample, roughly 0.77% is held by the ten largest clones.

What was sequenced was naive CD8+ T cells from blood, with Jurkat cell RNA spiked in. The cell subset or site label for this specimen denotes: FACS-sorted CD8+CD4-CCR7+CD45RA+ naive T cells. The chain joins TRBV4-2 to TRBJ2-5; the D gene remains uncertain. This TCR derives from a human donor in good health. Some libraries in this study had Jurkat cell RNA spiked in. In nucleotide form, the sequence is TGTGCCAGCAGCCAAGTGTTGGGCGCTCAAGAGACCCAGTACTTC. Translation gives CASSQVLGAQETQYF.